Included here is one T cell receptor beta chain sequence, with context. These data are taken from a study of blood T cell repertoires in COVID-19. Clones were sequenced by immunoSEQ multiplex PCR, and TCRdb holds only the in-frame ones, with some missing. Of 90,000 to 100,000 clones in the sample, approximately 79% were seen once. Trimming removed 3 bases at V and 6 bases at J, with 6 bases between. The CDR3 spans 12 residues. The receptor comes from a man aged 65 to 85 with active or convalescent COVID-19. The specimen was peripheral blood. The chain recombines TRBV12-3 or TRBV12-4 with TRBJ1-5, with D unresolved. CDR3 region: CASSFRLQPQHF. Here the CDR3 DNA reads TGTGCCAGCAGTTTCCGACTTCAGCCCCAGCATTTT.